A single sample is the source of the 17 T cell receptor beta chains below, sequenced in a study of T cell responses to AZD1222 COVID-19 vaccine. Only in-frame clones appear in the TCRdb table, and some are missing; sequencing was by immunoSEQ multiplex PCR. There are roughly 99,000 clones in the sample; more than 75% occur only once, and 20% to 25% lies in the top ten. The source material was peripheral blood, sampled on day 0 of AZD1222 vaccination. The receptors stem from an adult in good health.

The gene calls are TRBV5-1 and TRBJ2-2, with TRBD1 matching over 7 bases. J was trimmed by 1 base and V by 2 bases; bases with no gene match: 5. This CDR3 has 16 residues. Germline V gene sequence: CDR1 SGHRS, CDR2 YFSETQ. The CDR3 bases are TGCGCCAGCAGCTTAACCGGGACAGTGAACACCGGGGAGCTGTTTTTT. Translating gives CASSLTGTVNTGELFF. The full variable domain, with the rest looked up from reference TRBV5-1 and TRBJ2-2, is KAGVTQTPRYLIKTRGQQVTLSCSPISGHRSVSWYQQTPGQGLQFLFEYFSETQRNKGNFPGRFSGRQFSNSRSEMNVSTLELGDSALYLCASSLTGTVNTGELFFGEGSRLTVL.

V gene TRBV29-1 combines with J gene TRBJ2-7; TRBD1 might be the D (6 bases). The CDR3 runs to 15 residues. Trimming pared 7 bases from V and 4 bases from J, leaving 23 bases between. Looked up from germline, CDR1 is SQVTM and CDR2 is ANQGSEA. CDR3 residues: CSACLGQGTTYEQYF. The CDR3 DNA reads TGCAGCGCCTGCCTGGGTCAGGGGACGACATACGAGCAGTACTTC.

This chain uses TRBV29-1 with TRBJ1-6; a weak D match, TRBD1 (5 bases). The CDR3 consists of 13 residues. Trimming stripped 4 bases from V and 7 bases from J, with 11 bases between. Per germline, CDR1 SQVTM and CDR2 ANQGSEA. CDR3 in DNA: TGCAGCGTTGTTTTGGGGGGGAATTCACCCCTCCACTTT. It encodes CSVVLGGNSPLHF.

The CDR3 sequence: CASKTGGIYEQYF. DNA of the CDR3: TGCGCCAGCAAAACAGGGGGCATCTACGAGCAGTACTTC. The chain is built from TRBV10-2 and TRBJ2-7, with 9 bases lining up with TRBD1. The CDR3 sequence is 13 residues long. In germline, CDR1 is WSHSY, CDR2 SAAADI. J lost 3 bases, V lost 7 bases, and 4 bases had no gene match.

The chain combines TRBV4-3 with TRBJ1-4; D call uncertain. This CDR3 is 17 amino acids long. Germline V lookup: CDR1 LGHNA, CDR2 YSLEER. V lost 1 base, J lost 0 bases, and 12 bases lay in between. The CDR3 loop is CASSQALSYATNEKLFF. The CDR3 DNA reads as TGCGCCAGCAGCCAAGCGCTGTCTTATGCAACTAATGAAAAACTGTTTTTT.

This chain uses TRBV5-8 with TRBJ2-4; possible D gene TRBD1, 5 bases. Germline-derived CDR1 and CDR2 are SGHTS and YDEGEE. Trimming removed 0 bases from V and 0 bases from J, with 13 bases in between. The CDR3 totals 17 residues. This CDR3 is CASSLEGRVAAKNIQYF. The CDR3 DNA sequence: TGTGCCAGCAGCTTGGAGGGCAGGGTGGCAGCCAAAAACATTCAGTACTTC. Together with reference TRBV5-8 and TRBJ2-4, the CDR3 gives the full variable domain: EAGVTQSPTHLIKTRGQQATLRCSPISGHTSVYWYQQALGLGLQFLLWYDEGEERNRGNFPPRFSGRQFPNYSSELNVNALELEDSALYLCASSLEGRVAAKNIQYFGAGTRLSVL.

V gene TRBV6-6 combines with J gene TRBJ2-2, with TRBD1 matching 7 bases. The CDR3 extends over 15 amino acids. Per germline, CDR1 MNHNY and CDR2 SVGAGI (reference sequence). The V gene end was trimmed by 4 bases and the J gene end by 6 bases; junction bases not matched to a gene: 8. The CDR3 DNA is TGTGCCAGCAGTTCACAGACAACAGGGGCCGGGGAGCTGTTTTTT. Its protein is CASSSQTTGAGELFF.

This chain joins TRBV29-1 and TRBJ1-1; D perhaps matches TRBD1 (5 bases). Trimming shortened V by 7 bases and J by 2 bases, and 14 bases separated the two germline ends. The CDR3 sequence is 13 residues long. CDR1 and CDR2 (germline): SQVTM, ANQGSEA. CDR3 residues: CSANPQVNTEAFF. As DNA, the CDR3 is TGCAGCGCCAACCCACAGGTTAACACTGAAGCTTTCTTT.

This chain uses TRBV7-7 with TRBJ2-1; weak D call: TRBD1 (6 bases). This CDR3 comprises 15 residues. From germline, CDR1 is SSHAT and CDR2 FNYEAQ (reference sequence). The V end lost 5 bases, the J end lost 1 base, and 12 bases lay between the germline ends. The CDR3 nucleotides are TGTGCCAGCAGCCCCGGGCAGGGGTCCTACAATGAGCAGTTCTTC. Its translation: CASSPGQGSYNEQFF.

This clone has only a few counts. V is TRBV29-1 and J is TRBJ1-1; 9 nucleotides match TRBD1. Germline V gives CDR1 SQVTM, CDR2 ANQGSEA. V was pared by 6 bases and J by 0 bases, with 5 bases of the junction left unmatched. The CDR3 runs 14 residues. The CDR3 loop reads CSVWTGVMNTEAFF. The CDR3 nucleotides are TGCAGCGTCTGGACAGGGGTCATGAACACTGAAGCTTTCTTT.

This sequence joins TRBV13 and TRBJ2-2; no clear D. The CDR3 has 18 amino acids. Trimming shortened V by 1 base and J by 1 base, and 16 bases separated the two germline ends. Germline V lookup: CDR1 PRHDT, CDR2 FYEKMQ (reference sequence). CDR3 nucleotides: TGTGCCAGCAGCTTAGTCTTCGGGTTGGTGGAGAACACCGGGGAGCTGTTTTTT. Its translation is CASSLVFGLVENTGELFF.

V is TRBV7-2 and J is TRBJ2-3; possibly TRBD2 for D (6 bases). Germline V gene data show CDR1 as SGHTA and CDR2 as FQGNSA. The V end was cut by 4 bases, the J end by 2 bases, with 13 bases between. This CDR3 comprises 15 residues. The CDR3, as DNA: TGTGCCAGCAGCTCTGGGACTTCAATCACAGATACGCAGTATTTT. It encodes CASSSGTSITDTQYF. Combining the CDR3 with reference TRBV7-2 and TRBJ2-3 gives the whole variable domain GAGVSQSPSNKVTEKGKDVELRCDPISGHTALYWYRQSLGQGLEFLIYFQGNSAPDKSGLPSDRFSAERTGGSVSTLTIQRTQQEDSAVYLCASSSGTSITDTQYFGPGTRLTVL.

This chain connects TRBV9 to TRBJ2-3; 13 bases align to TRBD2. CDR3 length: 15 amino acids. Per germline, CDR1 SGDLS and CDR2 YYNGEE. Trimming cost V 6 bases and J 6 bases; bases outside gene matches: 7. CDR3 region: CASTKLAGGLDTQYF. CDR3 DNA sequence: TGTGCCAGCACCAAACTAGCGGGGGGGCTGGATACGCAGTATTTT.

V gene TRBV3-1 (or the pseudogene TRBV3-2) combines with J gene TRBJ2-1, with a tentative D call TRBD2 (5 bases). Trimming took off 1 base at V and 8 bases at J, with 6 bases between the two ends. CDR1 and CDR2 from the germline V gene are LGHDT and YNNKEL (reference sequence). The CDR3 extends over 12 amino acids. The CDR3 protein is CASSQAGYEQFF. Here the CDR3 DNA reads TGTGCCAGCAGCCAAGCGGGGTATGAGCAGTTCTTC.

The chain is built from TRBV14 and TRBJ1-4; no firm D call. V was cut by 0 bases and J by 10 bases, with 9 bases left in between. The CDR3 length is 13 residues. Germline V lookup: CDR1 SGHDN, CDR2 FVKESK. CDR3 region: CASSQDLSGKLFF. Here the CDR3 DNA reads TGTGCCAGCAGCCAAGATTTGAGCGGAAAACTGTTTTTT.

The chain links TRBV4-1 to TRBJ1-4, with 7 bases lining up with TRBD1. Germline loops: CDR1 MGHRA, CDR2 YSYEKL. The CDR3 covers 11 residues. V was pared by 5 bases and J by 10 bases, with 1 base of the junction left unmatched. The CDR3 DNA is TGCGCCAGCAGCAACAGGGGAAAACTGTTTTTT. It encodes CASSNRGKLFF.

The J gene is TRBJ2-3, the V gene TRBV4-3; D is possibly TRBD1 or TRBD2 (5 bases each). The ends were cut back, 4 bases at V and 4 bases at J, with 15 bases in the middle. Germline CDR1 LGHNA, CDR2 YSLEER. The CDR3 extends over 15 amino acids. The CDR3 reads CASSLSGTGADTQYF. The CDR3 nucleotides read TGCGCCAGCAGCCTTTCTGGGACGGGCGCAGATACGCAGTATTTT.